These T cell receptor beta chains were read from a single sample in a study of immune heterogeneity within non-small cell lung tumors. TCRdb processed the multiplex PCR reads anew with MiXCR; each CDR3 protein has one entry. The repertoire holds some 30,000 distinct CDR3 sequences, with around 30% as singletons. The specimen was lung tumor tissue. The receptor source for this set is a man aged 40-49 years with non-small cell lung cancer. Each CDR3 is given with its conserved first and last residue. D genes are given only for firm matches. Size is stated for part of the rows, as once, few or many counts, or as a class when the clone is expanded.

V gene,clone size,D gene,J gene,CDR3 protein,CDR3 DNA
TRBV9,few,-,TRBJ2-1,CASSPGPGTRSGYNEQFF,TGTGCCAGCAGCCCCGGTCCGGGGACCAGGTCGGGATACAATGAGCAGTTCTTC
TRBV19,many,-,TRBJ2-3,CASSIASTDTQYF,TGTGCCAGTAGTATAGCGAGCACAGATACGCAGTATTTT
TRBV12-3/TRBV12-4,medium-sized,TRBD2,TRBJ2-7,CASSQTSGGVSEQYF,TGTGCCAGCAGTCAGACTAGCGGGGGGGTGAGCGAGCAGTACTTC
TRBV18,-,-,TRBJ2-5,CASSPNRVKETQYF,TGTGCCAGCTCACCGAACAGGGTGAAAGAGACCCAGTACTTC
TRBV14,-,-,TRBJ2-1,CASSRRQESSYNEQFF,TGTGCCAGCAGCAGGCGACAGGAAAGCTCCTACAATGAGCAGTTCTTC
TRBV27,many,TRBD2,TRBJ2-7,CASSLKNPITSGSSYEQYF,TGTGCCAGCAGTTTAAAAAACCCAATAACTAGCGGTAGCTCCTACGAGCAGTACTTC
TRBV6-2/TRBV6-3,many,TRBD1,TRBJ1-4,CASQGQPIEKLFF,TGTGCCAGCCAGGGACAGCCTATTGAAAAACTGTTTTTT
TRBV20-1,many,TRBD2,TRBJ2-6,CSAWTSGMSGANVLTF,TGCAGTGCCTGGACTAGCGGGATGTCTGGGGCCAACGTCCTGACTTTC
TRBV6-1,few,-,TRBJ1-1,CASSEARTGAFF,TGTGCCAGCAGTGAAGCGCGCACCGGGGCTTTCTTT
TRBV20-1,few,-,TRBJ2-3,CSAMDRRWAERTDTQYF,TGCAGTGCTATGGACCGGCGGTGGGCGGAGCGCACAGATACGCAGTATTTT
TRBV20-1,-,TRBD2,TRBJ2-2,CSARDPRGGVNTGELFF,TGCAGTGCTAGAGATCCGCGGGGGGGAGTAAACACCGGGGAGCTGTTTTTT
TRBV7-9,few,-,TRBJ1-1,CASTPSLGAYPLNTEAFF,TGTGCCAGCACCCCCAGTTTGGGGGCGTATCCCCTGAACACTGAAGCTTTCTTT
TRBV5-6,few,-,TRBJ2-3,CASSSLRGIIDTQYF,TGTGCCAGCAGCTCCCTACGGGGCATCATAGATACGCAGTATTTT
TRBV3-1,-,TRBD1,TRBJ2-7,CASSQPGQGLGEQYF,TGTGCCAGCAGCCAACCGGGACAGGGCTTGGGCGAGCAGTACTTC
TRBV30,many,-,TRBJ2-7,CAWSVLAVEQYF,TGTGCCTGGAGTGTATTAGCCGTAGAGCAGTACTTC
TRBV14,medium-sized,-,TRBJ2-7,CASSQVLTGGEQYF,TGTGCCAGCAGCCAAGTTTTAACAGGCGGGGAGCAGTACTTC
TRBV24-1,many,-,TRBJ1-3,CATSDGNTIYF,TGTGCCACCAGTGATGGAAACACCATATATTTT
TRBV11-3,many,TRBD1,TRBJ1-6,CASSRGQGDSPLHF,TGTGCCAGCAGCCGGGGACAGGGTGACTCACCCCTCCACTTT
TRBV11-3,-,-,TRBJ2-5,CASSSRQVLQETQYF,TGTGCCAGCAGCTCTCGACAGGTTTTGCAAGAGACCCAGTACTTC
TRBV12-3/TRBV12-4,few,-,TRBJ1-5,CASRPDRLNQPQHF,TGTGCCAGCAGGCCGGACAGACTCAATCAGCCCCAGCATTTT
TRBV11-2,-,-,TRBJ2-5,CASSIGGVETQYF,TGTGCCAGCAGCATAGGGGGAGTAGAGACCCAGTACTTC
TRBV19,-,-,TRBJ2-1,CASSIVRGNEQFF,TGTGCCAGTAGTATAGTCAGGGGCAATGAGCAGTTCTTC
TRBV5-1,few,-,TRBJ1-3,CASSLGRGTGNTIYF,TGCGCCAGCAGCTTGGGCAGGGGCACTGGAAACACCATATATTTT
TRBV25-1,few,-,TRBJ2-5,CASIEGEETQYF,TGTGCCAGCATTGAAGGGGAAGAGACCCAGTACTTC
TRBV5-1,-,-,TRBJ2-2,CASTSRGTNTGELFF,TGCGCCAGCACCTCCCGGGGGACCAACACCGGGGAGCTGTTTTTT
TRBV19,many,-,TRBJ1-5,CASSLWGQPQHF,TGTGCCAGTAGTCTATGGGGTCAGCCCCAGCATTTT
TRBV4-1,-,-,TRBJ2-3,CASSQYLGQLSTDTQYF,TGCGCCAGCAGCCAATATTTGGGGCAACTAAGCACAGATACGCAGTATTTT
TRBV27,many,TRBD1,TRBJ1-2,CASRNRGLGYTF,TGTGCCAGCAGAAACAGGGGGCTTGGCTACACCTTC
TRBV6-1,many,TRBD2,TRBJ2-3,CASSYPTSGRVTSTDTQYF,TGTGCCAGCAGTTACCCTACTAGCGGGAGGGTTACTAGCACAGATACGCAGTATTTT
TRBV6-5,many,TRBD1,TRBJ1-3,CASSYSGQGAGNTIYF,TGTGCCAGCAGTTACTCCGGACAGGGGGCTGGAAACACCATATATTTT
TRBV2,-,-,TRBJ2-2,CARFGTGNTGEPFF,-